This entry features one TCR beta chain sequence. The CDR3 covers 14 residues. Germline V gene data show CDR1 as SEHNR and CDR2 as FQNEAQ (reference sequence). Trimming removed 5 bases from V and 4 bases from J, with 14 bases in between. The sample belongs to a study of radiotherapy plus CTLA-4 blockade in lung cancer. Produced via immunoSEQ multiplex PCR; TCRdb's table is partial and in-frame only. The data show about 83,000 clones, with around 79% seen just once and 4% held by the top ten. The sequence derives from a human donor with non-small cell lung cancer who had a partial response to radiotherapy plus ipilimumab. Some clones in this sample may be carry-over from other donors' samples. Here the sequenced sample was peripheral blood, taken from a patient treated with radiotherapy plus ipilimumab. The gene calls are TRBV7-9 and TRBJ1-1; TRBD1 might be the D (5 bases). CDR3 in DNA: TGTGCCAGCAGCCCCTTCGGGGGGGTCACTGAAGCTTTCTTT. It yields the protein CASSPFGGVTEAFF.